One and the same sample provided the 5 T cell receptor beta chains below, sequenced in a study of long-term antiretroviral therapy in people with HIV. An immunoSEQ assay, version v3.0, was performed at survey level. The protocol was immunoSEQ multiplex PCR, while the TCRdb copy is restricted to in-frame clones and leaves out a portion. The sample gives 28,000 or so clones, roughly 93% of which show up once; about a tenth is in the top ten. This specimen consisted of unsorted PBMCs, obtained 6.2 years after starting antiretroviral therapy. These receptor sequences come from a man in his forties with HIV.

The CDR3 nucleotides read TGCGCCAGCAGTGAATCTACTAGCGGGAAAGAGCAGTTCTTC. It encodes CASSESTSGKEQFF. The chain links TRBV10-1 to TRBJ2-1; the match to TRBD2 covers 10 bases. The CDR3 contains 14 residues. Germline assignment: CDR1 WNHNN and CDR2 SYGVQD (reference sequence). After removal of 3 bases from V and 10 bases from J, the junction contained 6 bases not matched to a gene.

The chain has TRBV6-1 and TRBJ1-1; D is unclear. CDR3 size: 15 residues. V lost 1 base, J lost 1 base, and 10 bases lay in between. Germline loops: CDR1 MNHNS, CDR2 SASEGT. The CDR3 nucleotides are TGTGCCAGCAGTGAAGGCGCCAGGCGGAACACTGAAGCTTTCTTT. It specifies CASSEGARRNTEAFF.

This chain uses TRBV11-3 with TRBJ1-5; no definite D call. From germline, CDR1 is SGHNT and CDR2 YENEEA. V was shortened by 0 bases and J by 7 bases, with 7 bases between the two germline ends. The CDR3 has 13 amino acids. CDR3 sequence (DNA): TGTGCCAGCAGCTTAGATAGGTCACAGCCCCAGCATTTT. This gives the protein CASSLDRSQPQHF.

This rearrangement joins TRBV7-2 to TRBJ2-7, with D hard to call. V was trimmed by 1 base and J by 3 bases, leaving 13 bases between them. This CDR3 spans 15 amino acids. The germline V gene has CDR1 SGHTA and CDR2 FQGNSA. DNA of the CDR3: TGTGCCAGCAGCTTAGTTTGGCAATCCGACTACGAGCAGTACTTC. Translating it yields CASSLVWQSDYEQYF.

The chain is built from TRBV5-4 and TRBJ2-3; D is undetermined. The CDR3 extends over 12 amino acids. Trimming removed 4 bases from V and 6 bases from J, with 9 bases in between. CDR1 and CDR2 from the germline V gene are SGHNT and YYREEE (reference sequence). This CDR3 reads CASSANRDTQYF. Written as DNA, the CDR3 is TGTGCCAGCAGCGCGAATCGCGATACGCAGTATTTT. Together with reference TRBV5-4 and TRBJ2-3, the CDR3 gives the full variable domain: ETGVTQSPTHLIKTRGQQVTLRCSSQSGHNTVSWYQQALGQGPQFIFQYYREEENGRGNFPPRFSGLQFPNYSSELNVNALELDDSALYLCASSANRDTQYFGPGTRLTVL.